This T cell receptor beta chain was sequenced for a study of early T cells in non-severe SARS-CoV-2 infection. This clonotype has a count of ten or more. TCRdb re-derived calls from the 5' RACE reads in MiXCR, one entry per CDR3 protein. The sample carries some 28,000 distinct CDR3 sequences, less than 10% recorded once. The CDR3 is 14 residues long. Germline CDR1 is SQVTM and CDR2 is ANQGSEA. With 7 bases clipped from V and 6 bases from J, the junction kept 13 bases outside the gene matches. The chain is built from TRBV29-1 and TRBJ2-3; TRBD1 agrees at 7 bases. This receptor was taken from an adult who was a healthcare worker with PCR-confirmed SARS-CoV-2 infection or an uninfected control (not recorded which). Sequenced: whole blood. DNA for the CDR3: TGCAGCGGACGGACAGGCTTCGGTGGGGATACGCAGTATTTT. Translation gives CSGRTGFGGDTQYF.